This T cell receptor (beta chain) was observed in a study of cytomegalovirus exposure and HLA in healthy donors. Notes on this clone: Its antigen remains unidentified.

Donors were nominally healthy when sampled, though unrecorded immune exposures were likely. Primers for the PCR totalled 60 Vbeta and 13 Jbeta. Authors' data handling: About 10 million shared chains were among roughly 81 million unique TCR beta chains counted in a later analysis. Here immunoSEQ multiplex PCR was the method, and the copy in TCRdb shows in-frame clones only, minus some. V and J calls plus clone size are reproduced from that table; the DNA served to infer D and trimming. This sample yields 100,000 or so clones, of which about 80% are seen a single time; over 3.5% belongs to the top ten. Study observations and caveats: Equally common other TCR beta chains were less clonally expanded than HLA-associated ones, a later analysis found.

This receptor was obtained from a man aged 35 to 55 in good health and CMV-seronegative. Material for sequencing was PBMCs.

The CDR3, as DNA: TGTGCCAGCACCCCGGACAGGGTGTCCACTGAAGCTTTCTTT. This codes for CASTPDRVSTEAFF. This chain connects TRBV6-1 to TRBJ1-1, with 8 nucleotides matching TRBD1. This CDR3 comprises 14 residues. V lost 7 bases and J lost 4; bases outside the gene matches: 8. The germline CDR1 and CDR2 sequences are MNHNS and SASEGT.